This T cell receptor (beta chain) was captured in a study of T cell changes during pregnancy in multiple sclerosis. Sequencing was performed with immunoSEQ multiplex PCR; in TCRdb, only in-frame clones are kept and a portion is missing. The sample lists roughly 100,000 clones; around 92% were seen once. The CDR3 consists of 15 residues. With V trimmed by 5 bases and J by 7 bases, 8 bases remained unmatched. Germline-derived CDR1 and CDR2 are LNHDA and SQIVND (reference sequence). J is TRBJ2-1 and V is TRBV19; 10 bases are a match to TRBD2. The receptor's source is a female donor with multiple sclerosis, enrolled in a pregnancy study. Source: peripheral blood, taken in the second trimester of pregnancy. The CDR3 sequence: CASSPTSGLVNEQFF. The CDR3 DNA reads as TGTGCCAGTAGTCCGACTAGCGGGCTTGTGAATGAGCAGTTCTTC.